This TCR beta chain was documented in a study of blood T cell repertoires in COVID-19. Study context: Samples of COVID-19 (acute and convalescent) were obtained from the United States, Italy and Spain. The analysed material was cDNA or gDNA that came from T cells, B-cell-depleted T cells, or PBMCs.

As processed by the authors: For nucleated cells, counts were estimated from reference gene primer amplification. Assay: immunoSEQ multiplex PCR; the TCRdb copy retains only in-frame clones and omits some. The D gene and trimming were derived from the DNA, and the V and J assignments and clone size from that table. The table includes 230,000 or so clones, 70% to 90% detected once. With 5 bases clipped from V and 9 bases from J, the junction kept 7 bases outside the gene matches. The CDR3 is 13 amino acids. Germline V gene sequence: CDR1 LNHDA, CDR2 SQIVND (reference sequence). Participants spanned ages about 18 to 100 years and resided in about two dozen US areas.

This chain connects TRBV19 to TRBJ2-1, with 7 positions matching TRBD1. The sequencing sample was made of PBMCs or T cells enriched from blood (not recorded which). This sequence originates from a woman aged 40 to 55 with acute COVID-19. Here the CDR3 DNA reads TGTGCCAGTAGTCTTGACAGGGCCGGTGAGCAGTTCTTC. It specifies CASSLDRAGEQFF.